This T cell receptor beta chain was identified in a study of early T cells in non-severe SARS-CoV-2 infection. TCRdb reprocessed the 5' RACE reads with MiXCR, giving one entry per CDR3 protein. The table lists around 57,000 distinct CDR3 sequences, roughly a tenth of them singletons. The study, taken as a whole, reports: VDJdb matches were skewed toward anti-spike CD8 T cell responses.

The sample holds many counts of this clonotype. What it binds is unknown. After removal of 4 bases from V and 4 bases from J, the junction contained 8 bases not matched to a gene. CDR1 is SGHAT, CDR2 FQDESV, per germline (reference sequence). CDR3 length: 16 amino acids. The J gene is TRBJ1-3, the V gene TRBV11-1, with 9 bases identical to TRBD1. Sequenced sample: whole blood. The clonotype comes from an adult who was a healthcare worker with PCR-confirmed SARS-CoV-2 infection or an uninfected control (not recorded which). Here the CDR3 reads CASSSPGQGGGNTIYF. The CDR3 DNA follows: TGTGCCAGCAGCTCGCCGGGACAGGGAGGCGGAAACACCATATATTTT. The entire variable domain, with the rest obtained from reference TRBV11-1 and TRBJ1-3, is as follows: EAEVAQSPRYKITEKSQAVAFWCDPISGHATLYWYRQILGQGPELLVQFQDESVVDDSQLPKDRFSAERLKGVDSTLKIQPAELGDSAMYLCASSSPGQGGGNTIYFGEGSWLTVV.